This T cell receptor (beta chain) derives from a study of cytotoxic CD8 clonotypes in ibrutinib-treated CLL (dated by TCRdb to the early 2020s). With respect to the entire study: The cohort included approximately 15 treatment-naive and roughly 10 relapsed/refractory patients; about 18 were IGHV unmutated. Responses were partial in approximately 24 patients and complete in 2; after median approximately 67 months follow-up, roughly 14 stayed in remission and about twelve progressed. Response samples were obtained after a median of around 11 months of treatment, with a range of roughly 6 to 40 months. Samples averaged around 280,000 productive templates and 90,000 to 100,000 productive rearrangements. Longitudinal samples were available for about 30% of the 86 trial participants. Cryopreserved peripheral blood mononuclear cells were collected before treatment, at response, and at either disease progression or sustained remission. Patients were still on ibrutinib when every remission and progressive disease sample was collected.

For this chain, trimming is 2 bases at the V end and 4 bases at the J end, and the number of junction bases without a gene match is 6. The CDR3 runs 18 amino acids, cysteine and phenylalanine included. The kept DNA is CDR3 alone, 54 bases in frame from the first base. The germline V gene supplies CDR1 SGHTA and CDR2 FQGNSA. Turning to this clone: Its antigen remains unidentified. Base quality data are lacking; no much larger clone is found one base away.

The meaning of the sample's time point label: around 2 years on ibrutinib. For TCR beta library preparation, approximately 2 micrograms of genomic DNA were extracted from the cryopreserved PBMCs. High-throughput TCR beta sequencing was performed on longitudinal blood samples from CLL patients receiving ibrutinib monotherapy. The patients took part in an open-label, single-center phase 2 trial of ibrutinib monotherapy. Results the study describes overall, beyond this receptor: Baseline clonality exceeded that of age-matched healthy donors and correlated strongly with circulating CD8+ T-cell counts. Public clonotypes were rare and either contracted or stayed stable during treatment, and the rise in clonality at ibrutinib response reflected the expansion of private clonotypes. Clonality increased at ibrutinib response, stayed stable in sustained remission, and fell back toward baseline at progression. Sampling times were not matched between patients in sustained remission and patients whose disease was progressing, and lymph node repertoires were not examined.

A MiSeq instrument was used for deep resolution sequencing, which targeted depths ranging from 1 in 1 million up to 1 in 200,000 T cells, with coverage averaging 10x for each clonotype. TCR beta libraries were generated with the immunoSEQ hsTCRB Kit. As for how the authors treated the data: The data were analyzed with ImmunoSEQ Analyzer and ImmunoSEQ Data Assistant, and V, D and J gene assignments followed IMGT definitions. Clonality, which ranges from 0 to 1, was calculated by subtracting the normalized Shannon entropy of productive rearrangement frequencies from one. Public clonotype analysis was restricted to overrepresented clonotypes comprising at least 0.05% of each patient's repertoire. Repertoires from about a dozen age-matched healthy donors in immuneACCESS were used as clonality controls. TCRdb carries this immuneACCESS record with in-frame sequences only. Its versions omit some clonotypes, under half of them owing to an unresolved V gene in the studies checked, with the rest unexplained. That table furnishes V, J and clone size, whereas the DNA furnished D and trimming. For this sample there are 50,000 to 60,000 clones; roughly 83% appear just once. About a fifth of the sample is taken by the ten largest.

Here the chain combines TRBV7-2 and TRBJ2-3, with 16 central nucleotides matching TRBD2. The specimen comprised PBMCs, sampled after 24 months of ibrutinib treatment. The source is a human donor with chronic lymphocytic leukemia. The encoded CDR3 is CASSLFPGLAGGADTQYF. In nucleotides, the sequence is TGTGCCAGCAGCTTATTCCCGGGACTAGCGGGAGGGGCAGATACGCAGTATTTT.